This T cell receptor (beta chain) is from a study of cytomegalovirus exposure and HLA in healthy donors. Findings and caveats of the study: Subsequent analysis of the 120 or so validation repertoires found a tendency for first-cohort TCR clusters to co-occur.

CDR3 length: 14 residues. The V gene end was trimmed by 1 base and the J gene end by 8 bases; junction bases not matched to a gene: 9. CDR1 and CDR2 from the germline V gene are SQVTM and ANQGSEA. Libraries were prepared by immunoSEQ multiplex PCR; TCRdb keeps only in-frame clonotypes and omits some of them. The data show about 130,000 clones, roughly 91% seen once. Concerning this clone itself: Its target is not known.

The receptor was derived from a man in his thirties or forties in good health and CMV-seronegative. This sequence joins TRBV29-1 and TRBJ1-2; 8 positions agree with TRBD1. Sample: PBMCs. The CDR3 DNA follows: TGCAGCGTTGAAGGCCTCGGACAGGGATCCGGCTACACCTTC. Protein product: CSVEGLGQGSGYTF.